This TCR beta chain was captured in a study of T cell clones after liver transplantation. Study background: Without induction therapy, subjects received standard immunosuppression until 12-24 months post-transplant. Findings and caveats of the study: Migration into the graft, not deletion, may explain lost graft donor-reactive T cells.

The method was immunoSEQ multiplex PCR; TCRdb's version includes in-frame clones alone and lacks a portion of them. The sample comprises fewer than 45,000 clones, 85% to 90% of which are singletons, and more than 2% rests with the top ten. The CDR3 contains 15 residues. Trimming removed 2 bases at V and 5 bases at J, with 14 bases between. From germline, CDR1 is SGHNT and CDR2 YYREEE (reference sequence). As to this clone: Antigen: not known.

This TCR came from a human patient who received a liver transplant. These T cells may partly come from the graft donor. This chain links TRBV5-4 with TRBJ1-5; weak D call: TRBD1 (6 bases). The sequencing used CD4+ T cells from blood, collected 24 months after liver transplant. CDR3 nucleotides: TGTGCCAGCAGCTTATGGGGGGCTGGGTATCAGCCCCAGCATTTT. It is translated as CASSLWGAGYQPQHF.